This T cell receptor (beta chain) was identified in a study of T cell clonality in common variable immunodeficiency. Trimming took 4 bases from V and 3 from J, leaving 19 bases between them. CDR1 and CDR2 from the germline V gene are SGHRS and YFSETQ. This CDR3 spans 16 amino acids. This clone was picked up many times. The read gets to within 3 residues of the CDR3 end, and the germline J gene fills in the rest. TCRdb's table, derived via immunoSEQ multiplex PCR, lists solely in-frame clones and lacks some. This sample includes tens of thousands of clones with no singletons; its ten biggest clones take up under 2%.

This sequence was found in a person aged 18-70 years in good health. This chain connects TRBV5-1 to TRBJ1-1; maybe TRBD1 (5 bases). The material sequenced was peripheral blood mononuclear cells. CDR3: CASSTNPRVGDTEAFF. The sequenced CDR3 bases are TGCGCCAGCAGCACCAACCCCAGGGTAGGGGACACTGAA.